The sample holds many counts of the clone carrying this T cell receptor beta chain. Antigen unknown. TCR cDNA, made by 5'RACE template switching, carried an added universal primer site and UMIs. MiXCR, run by TCRdb on the 5' RACE reads, gives a single entry per CDR3 protein. The table lists around 310,000 distinct CDR3 sequences, around 4.1% of them singletons. This entry belongs to a study of T cells after yellow fever vaccination. The CDR3 is made up of 13 amino acids. Germline V lookup: CDR1 SGHTA, CDR2 FQGNSA. The ends were cut back, 6 bases at V and 7 bases at J, with 13 bases in the middle. Broader study findings: Post-booster samples contained most primary-vaccination clones (about 96% CD4, about 87% CD8).

V and J are TRBV7-2 and TRBJ1-5; unclear D gene. The sample in question was PBMCs, obtained 5 days after the yellow fever booster vaccination. This clonotype was obtained from a man younger than 35 who received the YFV17D yellow fever vaccine. The CDR3 region is CASSSGPSQPQHF. CDR3 in DNA: TGTGCCAGCAGTAGTGGGCCAAGCCAGCCCCAGCATTTT.